In its sample, the clone carrying this T cell receptor beta chain was seen many times. This entry is derived from a study of patients and donors after allogeneic stem cell transplantation. This CDR3 is built from 13 residues. Trimming left V 4 bases short and J 5 bases short, with 9 bases between. Germline-derived CDR1 and CDR2 are SGHRS and YFSETQ. MiXCR, applied by TCRdb to the RT-PCR reads, yields one record per CDR3 protein. In the table there are about a million distinct CDR3 sequences, 18% of which are singletons. The material sequenced was blood, either unsorted or a sorted T cell fraction (not recorded which). The receptor was derived from a human donor who was either an allogeneic HSCT recipient or a stem cell or donor lymphocyte infusion donor (not recorded which). It is not recorded whose cells these are; they may come from a transplant donor. The V call is TRBV5-1, the J call TRBJ2-2; D possibly corresponds to TRBD2 (5 bases). The CDR3 loop reads CASSSGPTGELFF. The CDR3 DNA reads TGCGCCAGCAGCAGCGGCCCGACCGGGGAGCTGTTTTTT. Full variable domain (outside the CDR3, taken from reference TRBV5-1 and TRBJ2-2): KAGVTQTPRYLIKTRGQQVTLSCSPISGHRSVSWYQQTPGQGLQFLFEYFSETQRNKGNFPGRFSGRQFSNSRSEMNVSTLELGDSALYLCASSSGPTGELFFGEGSRLTVL.